Presented here are 20 T cell receptor beta chains from one specimen sequenced in a study of T cell repertoires in cytomegalovirus infection. TCRdb re-called the reads with MiXCR, one entry per CDR3 protein. The sample lists 450,000 to 600,000 distinct CDR3 sequences, 11% occurring once. Sequencing was performed on PBMCs. The receptor source for this set is a human donor in good health (CMV status not recorded). Some clones in this sample may be carry-over from other donors' samples.

Ten or more counts support this clonotype. V usage is TRBV28 and J usage is TRBJ2-4, with a weak D call TRBD1 (6 bases). CDR3 length equals 12 residues. Trimming removed 3 bases from V and 7 bases from J, with 7 bases in between. Germline values: CDR1 MDHEN, CDR2 SYDVKM. CDR3 loop: CASSFRGNIQYF. In DNA form, the CDR3 reads TGTGCCAGCAGTTTTAGGGGGAACATTCAGTACTTC.

This clonotype was recorded at least ten times. This sequence joins TRBV3-1 and TRBJ2-5; perhaps TRBD2 as D (5 bases). CDR3 size: 16 residues. V lost 2 bases and J lost 0, with 13 bases in between. Germline V gives CDR1 LGHDT, CDR2 YNNKEL (reference sequence). CDR3 bases: TGTGCCAGCAGCCAACCAAGGCACGGGAACCAAGAGACCCAGTACTTC. Translation gives CASSQPRHGNQETQYF.

This clonotype has ten or more counts. In this CDR3 the conserved last residue, phenylalanine or tryptophan, is missing, so a read error is likely. The DNA is left out, because the CDR3 cannot be placed on it with certainty; the CDR3 is given as TCRdb lists it. The chain recombines TRBV28 with TRBJ2-7; TRBD2 is the table's D call, not checked against the DNA. The V gene's germline CDR1 is MDHEN and CDR2 SYDVKM. With termini counted, the CDR3 has 14 amino acids. CDR3 protein: CASSVLAGGPVGYL.

To note about this clonotype: A read error is possible here, since a much larger clone lies one base away. The rearrangement uses TRBV6-6 and TRBJ2-7; D might be TRBD1 or TRBD2, each matching 5 bases. Trimming took 0 bases from V and 5 from J, leaving 14 bases between them. Germline CDR1 MNHNY, CDR2 SVGAGI (reference sequence). The CDR3 contains 15 residues. For the CDR3, the DNA is TGTGCCAGCAGTTACTCGGGGGACCTTGCCCACGAGCAGTACTTC. Amino acids: CASSYSGDLAHEQYF.

This clonotype was seen ten or more times. This CDR3 is CAISSGDAGETQYF. The CDR3 DNA reads TGTGCCATCAGCTCGGGAGATGCCGGAGAGACCCAGTACTTC. The chain uses TRBV10-3 and TRBJ2-5, with D tentatively TRBD2 (6 bases). Trimming removed 6 bases at V and 4 bases at J, with 15 bases between. Germline loops: CDR1 ENHRY, CDR2 SYGVKD. The CDR3 is 14 residues long.

In this sample, this clonotype turned up many times. The V call is TRBV5-4, the J call TRBJ2-1; D may be TRBD1 (5 bases). V was pared by 3 bases and J by 7 bases, with 26 bases between. Germline CDR1 and CDR2: SGHNT and YYREEE (reference sequence). The CDR3 covers 18 residues. CDR3 coding DNA: TGTGCCAGCAGCTCTCACGTACAGGAAGGTTGGGTGGAGAATGAGCAGTTCTTC. Its translation is CASSSHVQEGWVENEQFF.

The sample holds many counts of this clonotype. The J gene is TRBJ2-2, the V gene TRBV2; no reliable D call. Germline CDR1 is SNHLY and CDR2 is FYNNEI. This CDR3 region has 13 residues. V dropped 0 bases and J dropped 6 bases, with 5 bases sitting between them. CDR3 nucleotides: TGTGCCAGCAGTGAAGCCCGGTCCGGGGAGCTGTTTTTT. The encoded protein is CASSEARSGELFF.

This clonotype has a count of ten or more. The chain joins TRBV5-1 to TRBJ1-2; tentative D call: TRBD1 (5 bases). With 0 bases removed from V and 4 bases from J, the gap between germline ends came to 16 bases. CDR1 is SGHRS and CDR2 is YFSETQ in the germline V gene. There are 16 residues in the CDR3. CDR3 nucleotides: TGCGCCAGCAGCTTGGACGGGGGGGGATCTCGCTATGGCTACACCTTC. It translates to CASSLDGGGSRYGYTF.

The sample holds many counts of this clonotype. The V and J genes are TRBV19 and TRBJ2-5; 14 bases align to TRBD2. The CDR3 consists of 16 residues. Per the germline V gene, CDR1 is LNHDA and CDR2 is SQIVND (reference sequence). V lost 4 bases, J lost 4 bases, and 5 bases stayed unmatched. Here the CDR3 DNA reads TGTGCCAGTAGTAAGGGGACTAGCGGGAGCGTAGAGACCCAGTACTTC. Translating it yields CASSKGTSGSVETQYF.

Points on this clonotype: A read error may explain this, as a much larger clone is one base away. The V gene is TRBV10-3, the J gene TRBJ1-2; D remains ambiguous. V lost 2 bases, J lost 0 bases, and 4 bases lay in between. Per the germline V gene, CDR1 is ENHRY and CDR2 is SYGVKD. This CDR3 is built from 13 residues. This chain's CDR3 is CAISEAANYGYTF. The CDR3 nucleotides are TGTGCCATCAGTGAGGCAGCTAACTATGGCTACACCTTC.

This clonotype has at least ten counts. The gene calls are TRBV19 and TRBJ2-2; TRBD1 agrees at 7 bases. CDR1 LNHDA and CDR2 SQIVND come from the germline V gene (reference sequence). The length of the CDR3 is 14 residues. V was pared by 4 bases and J by 7 bases, with 6 bases of the junction left unmatched. CDR3 in amino acids: CASSTTGRSGELFF. The CDR3 bases are TGTGCCAGTAGTACGACAGGGCGGAGCGGGGAGCTGTTTTTT.

This clonotype showed up many times. This chain joins TRBV20-1 and TRBJ2-1; 8 bases are shared with TRBD1. The CDR3 runs 14 residues. From germline, CDR1 is DFQATT and CDR2 SNEGSKA (reference sequence). Trimming removed 3 bases from V and 1 base from J; junction bases left unmatched: 2. The chain's CDR3 is CSARQGASYNEQFF. CDR3 nucleotide sequence: TGCAGTGCTAGGCAGGGGGCTTCCTACAATGAGCAGTTCTTC.

The rearrangement links TRBV29-1 to TRBJ1-1, with 9 bases fitting TRBD1. The V gene end was trimmed by 8 bases and the J gene end by 6 bases; junction bases not matched to a gene: 7. The CDR3 totals 12 residues. Germline V gene lookup returns CDR1 SQVTM and CDR2 ANQGSEA. The CDR3 region is CSLDRGGSEAFF. DNA of the CDR3: TGCAGCTTGGACAGGGGAGGTTCTGAAGCTTTCTTT.

The table lists this clonotype with a few counts. J is TRBJ2-1 and V is TRBV3-1; 8 nucleotides align to TRBD1. The length of the CDR3 is 17 residues. V lost 0 bases to trimming and J lost 3 bases; unmatched junction nucleotides: 7. Germline assignment: CDR1 LGHDT and CDR2 YNNKEL (reference sequence). The CDR3: CASSQDPTGENYNEQFF. CDR3 nucleotides: TGTGCCAGCAGCCAAGATCCGACAGGGGAAAACTACAATGAGCAGTTCTTC.

There are many counts of this clonotype. This rearrangement joins TRBV7-3 to TRBJ2-5; tentative D call: TRBD2 (7 bases). CDR1 SGHTA and CDR2 FQGTGA come from the germline V gene. The CDR3 is made up of 15 amino acids. Trimming pared 3 bases from V and 5 bases from J, leaving 16 bases between. CDR3 loop: CASSLGGGGLETQYF. CDR3 bases: TGTGCCAGCAGCTTGGGCGGGGGCGGTTTGGAGACCCAGTACTTC.

This chain joins TRBV7-3 and TRBJ2-3; D remains ambiguous. The germline gives CDR1 SGHTA, CDR2 FQGTGA. The CDR3 totals 13 residues. Trimming took 3 bases from V and 6 from J, leaving 10 bases between them. The CDR3 region has the DNA TGTGCCAGCAGCTTCCTCCCTGTGGATACGCAGTATTTT. Protein sequence: CASSFLPVDTQYF.

This clonotype was counted many times. J is TRBJ1-2 and V is TRBV11-2; tentatively, D is TRBD1 (6 bases). The CDR3 is 13 amino acids. Trimming shortened V by 6 bases and J by 12 bases, and 20 bases separated the two germline ends. Germline V gene sequence: CDR1 SGHAT, CDR2 FQNNGV. CDR3 sequence: CASSLAGTPPDTF. For the CDR3, the DNA is TGTGCCAGCAGTCTGGCCGGGACACCACCCGACACCTTC.

By share, this clonotype ranks as large. The chain links TRBV18 to TRBJ1-1; D is possibly TRBD1 (5 bases). Between the trimmed V and J ends, which lost 1 base and 3 bases, there was a span of 21 bases. Germline assignment: CDR1 KGHSH and CDR2 LQKENI. The CDR3 is 18 amino acids. The CDR3 region has the DNA TGTGCCAGCTCACCACGGGTTACGGACGGGGGAAGGGACACTGAAGCTTTCTTT. This sequence encodes CASSPRVTDGGRDTEAFF.

The chain has TRBV5-1 and TRBJ2-7, with TRBD2 matching 8 bases. This CDR3 is built from 14 residues. The V gene's germline CDR1 is SGHRS and CDR2 YFSETQ. Trimming took 5 bases from V and 5 from J; bases not matched to a gene: 9. The CDR3 region is CASRQGARGDEQYF. The CDR3 bases are TGCGCCAGCAGGCAAGGGGCGCGGGGGGACGAGCAGTACTTC.

This clonotype was observed a few times. The chain joins TRBV7-3 to TRBJ1-1, with 7 bases that match TRBD1. This CDR3 is 15 amino acids long. The V gene end was trimmed by 5 bases and the J gene end by 2 bases; junction bases not matched to a gene: 8. Germline V gene lookup returns CDR1 SGHTA and CDR2 FQGTGA. CDR3 residues: CASSLDGQANTEAFF. CDR3 coding DNA: TGTGCCAGCAGCCTAGACGGACAGGCCAACACTGAAGCTTTCTTT.